Included here is one T cell receptor beta chain sequence, with context. Its antigen remains undetermined. No base-level quality is on record; no much larger clone is a single base apart. Relative to germline, V is 4 bases shorter and J is 8 bases shorter, with 11 bases between their ends. The CDR3 starts with the cysteine, ends with the phenylalanine, and has 11 residues. The kept DNA is CDR3 alone, 33 bases in frame from the first base. Per the germline V gene, SQVTM is the CDR1 and ANQGSEA is the CDR2. Peripheral blood CD8+ and CD4+ T cells from healthy donors, Susac syndrome patients and multiple sclerosis patients were profiled using high-throughput TCR beta sequencing. Healthy donors were included as age- and sex-matched controls. Bulk CD8+ and CD4+ T cells were purified by magnetic negative isolation, while CD8+ TEMRA cells were enriched using FACS. Blood was drawn into EDTA tubes, processed within 24 hours, and PBMCs were isolated by density gradient centrifugation. PBMCs intended for TCR sequencing were frozen in liquid nitrogen and were later thawed in a 37 degrees C water bath. Purity of sorted or isolated CD4+, CD8+ and CD8+ TEMRA cells was at least 90%.

This sample was included in a study of CD8 T cells in Susac syndrome (dated by TCRdb to between 2018 and 2020). Context from the whole study: Whether CD8+ T cell activation and differentiation in Susac syndrome was antigen driven was tested using repertoire sequencing. Summary of the overall study and its limitations: The study acknowledged that relatively few individuals were included in the TCR sequencing and HLA analysis.

RNA was extracted using the RNeasy kit, and roughly 0.45 to 1 ug of the RNA was reverse transcribed with random hexamers. The immunoSEQ multiplex PCR assay, covering 54 Vbeta and 13 Jbeta segments, was used to amplify TCR beta CDR3 regions. Bias from PCR amplification was corrected by using a synthetic template baseline for primer optimization and for computational correction. Per the authors' processing: Reads were annotated to V, D and J genes according to IMGT and were analyzed with immunoSEQ Analyzer, with only productive sequences retained. Clonality was calculated as one minus the Shannon entropy normalized by log2 of the number of productive unique sequences. Public and private clones were assessed among the 100 most prevalent clones of each patient and control. Clones were defined as Susac-specific if absent from the healthy and MS cohorts, from 900 to 1,200 published viral clones and from other ImmuneACCESS disease sequences. TCRdb handled the public reads itself, with Q25 trimming in fastp and clone calling in MiXCR, and kept productive beta chains. Entries that share a CDR3 protein sequence are merged under the most common genes and DNA. These V and J calls are TCRdb output, not the study's own analysis. Counted in this sample were roughly 130,000 distinct CDR3 sequences; about 96% of them appeared once. The ten largest account for more than 0.095% of the sample.

This receptor was taken from a human donor in good health. The chain employs TRBV29-1 and TRBJ1-2; the D gene cannot be resolved reliably. What was sequenced was CD4+ T cells from PBMCs. The CDR3 corresponds to CSVAQRPGYTF. The sequenced DNA: TGCAGCGTTGCCCAGAGGCCCGGCTACACCTTC.